The 15 T cell receptor beta chains given below trace back to one sample, sequenced in a study of shared clonotypes between healthy human individuals. Only in-frame clones appear in the TCRdb table, and some are missing; sequencing was by immunoSEQ multiplex PCR. The sample consists of a few million clones, just over 90% of them appearing once. Specimen: naive CD4+ T cells sorted from blood. This sample's subset: CD45RA+ positively selected. Source of these receptors: a young man in good health.

This clone appeared once. One end of the junction varies from germline; a read error may be responsible. The CDR3 region is CSANGGLPLLGDF. The CDR3, as DNA: TGCAGCGCCAACGGGGGCCTTCCACTGTTGGGGGATTTC. This rearrangement joins TRBV29-1 to TRBJ1-2, with D possibly matching TRBD1 (6 bases). There are 13 residues in the CDR3. Germline CDR1 SQVTM, CDR2 ANQGSEA.

The rearrangement uses TRBV5-1 and TRBJ2-5; the match to TRBD1 covers 8 bases. Germline loops: CDR1 SGHRS, CDR2 YFSETQ. CDR3 length equals 18 residues. V lost 3 bases to trimming and J lost 2 bases; unmatched junction nucleotides: 15. Here the CDR3 reads CASSWGQVGTQSQETQYF. CDR3 coding DNA: TGCGCCAGCAGCTGGGGACAGGTTGGGACACAATCACAAGAGACCCAGTACTTC.

The chain recombines TRBV7-9 with TRBJ2-1; D not resolved. CDR1 and CDR2 from the germline V gene are SEHNR and FQNEAQ (reference sequence). The CDR3 length is 15 residues. The V end was cut by 5 bases, the J end by 0 bases, with 11 bases between. CDR3 in amino acids: CASSAGPGSYNEQFF. CDR3 DNA sequence: TGTGCCAGCAGCGCCGGGCCGGGCTCCTACAATGAGCAGTTCTTC.

As concerns this clone: This specimen includes other DNA sequences encoding the same CDR3. The gene calls are TRBV18 and TRBJ2-5; the D is unclear. V lost 3 bases to trimming and J lost 2 bases, with 7 bases between them. Germline values: CDR1 KGHSH, CDR2 LQKENI. The length of the CDR3 is 13 residues. CDR3 residues: CASSPGIQETQYF. CDR3 bases: TGTGCCAGCTCACCGGGGATTCAAGAGACCCAGTACTTC.

The gene calls are TRBV5-4 and TRBJ1-3; TRBD1 matches at 8 bases. The CDR3 runs to 17 residues. Germline assignment: CDR1 SGHNT and CDR2 YYREEE (reference sequence). With V trimmed by 0 bases and J by 1 base, 6 bases remained unmatched. The CDR3 sequence is CASSLGGTGGSGNTIYF. CDR3 DNA sequence: TGTGCCAGCAGCTTGGGGGGGACAGGAGGTTCTGGAAACACCATATATTTT.

The chain employs TRBV2 and TRBJ2-1; TRBD2 matches 7 bases. This CDR3 contains 14 residues. Germline-derived CDR1 and CDR2 are SNHLY and FYNNEI. The ends lost 5 bases at V and 0 bases at J; junction bases unmatched: 1. CDR3 bases: TGTGCCAGCAGTAGGACTAGCTCCTACAATGAGCAGTTCTTC. It specifies CASSRTSSYNEQFF.

The CDR3 protein is CASSLSYRTLNGTQYF. CDR3 in DNA: TGTGCCAGCAGCTTATCTTACAGGACCCTCAATGGGACCCAGTACTTC. The rearrangement uses TRBV11-2 and TRBJ2-5; D possibly corresponds to TRBD1 (5 bases). V was clipped by 2 bases and J by 7 bases, with 20 bases between them. CDR3 length equals 16 residues. Germline V CDR1 and CDR2: SGHAT, FQNNGV.

About this clone: Other DNA sequences in this sample translate to the same CDR3. The genes are TRBV2 and TRBJ2-3; TRBD1 or TRBD2 may be the D gene (5 bases each). Trimming cost V 6 bases and J 3 bases, with 10 bases left between them. CDR1 and CDR2 (germline): SNHLY, FYNNEI. The CDR3 sequence is 13 residues long. DNA of the CDR3: TGTGCCAGCAGGGGGGACGGAACAGATACGCAGTATTTT. Residues: CASRGDGTDTQYF.

The rearrangement links TRBV7-2 to TRBJ2-5; 8 bases align to TRBD2. This CDR3 has 17 amino acids. Germline loops: CDR1 SGHTA, CDR2 FQGNSA. J was trimmed by 4 bases and V by 5 bases; bases with no gene match: 15. Here the CDR3 reads CASSQDPTGGPGETQYF. CDR3 DNA: TGTGCCAGCAGCCAAGACCCCACGGGAGGGCCTGGAGAGACCCAGTACTTC.

The chain employs TRBV27 and TRBJ1-5, with D possibly TRBD1 on 6 matching bases. CDR3 size: 13 residues. Trimming stripped 5 bases from V and 11 bases from J, with 16 bases between. Germline V gene sequence: CDR1 MNHEY, CDR2 SMNVEV (reference sequence). The CDR3 reads CASSERGPRAQHF. The CDR3 nucleotides read TGTGCCAGCAGTGAACGGGGGCCCCGGGCCCAGCATTTT.

The V gene is TRBV9, the J gene TRBJ2-5; TRBD1 is a possible D gene (5 bases). The CDR3 is made up of 13 amino acids. V lost 4 bases and J 2 bases, leaving 9 bases between the germline ends. Germline V CDR1 and CDR2: SGDLS, YYNGEE. In DNA form, the CDR3 reads TGTGCCAGCAGCACAGGCTTGCAAGAGACCCAGTACTTC. This codes for CASSTGLQETQYF.

The genes are TRBV6-5 and TRBJ1-2; 9 bases agree with TRBD1. The CDR3 runs to 13 residues. Trimming took 6 bases from V and 6 from J; bases not matched to a gene: 5. Germline assignment: CDR1 MNHEY and CDR2 SVGAGI. This CDR3 reads CASSSGTGHGYTF. CDR3 bases: TGTGCCAGCAGCAGTGGGACAGGGCATGGCTACACCTTC.

As for this clone: The identical CDR3 is also encoded by other nucleotide sequences in the sample. J is TRBJ2-1 and V is TRBV5-6, with 10 bases that match TRBD2. The V segment lost 2 bases and the J segment 3 bases; nucleotides outside the gene matches: 2. This CDR3 has 15 residues. The germline V gene encodes CDR1 SGHDT and CDR2 YYEEEE. CDR3 sequence (DNA): TGTGCCAGCAGCTTTAGACTAGCGGGCTACAATGAGCAGTTCTTC. Protein: CASSFRLAGYNEQFF. Based on the CDR3 plus reference TRBV5-6 and TRBJ2-1, the full variable domain is DAGVTQSPTHLIKTRGQQVTLRCSPKSGHDTVSWYQQALGQGPQFIFQYYEEEERQRGNFPDRFSGHQFPNYSSELNVNALLLGDSALYLCASSFRLAGYNEQFFGPGTRLTVL.

The chain uses TRBV5-1 and TRBJ2-7; perhaps D is TRBD1 or TRBD2 (5 bases each). The germline V gene encodes CDR1 SGHRS and CDR2 YFSETQ. The CDR3 contains 13 residues. Deletions cut 4 bases from V and 7 bases from J, with 15 bases between. CDR3 sequence: CASSSQNGGEQYF. DNA for the CDR3: TGCGCCAGCAGCAGCCAGAATGGGGGTGAGCAGTACTTC.

To note about this clone: Other DNA sequences in this sample translate to the same CDR3. V is TRBV7-2 and J is TRBJ1-3; no firm D call. CDR3 length: 15 residues. Trimming removed 5 bases from V and 1 base from J, with 12 bases in between. Germline V gene data show CDR1 as SGHTA and CDR2 as FQGNSA. CDR3 in amino acids: CASSLARGSGNTIYF. CDR3 DNA: TGTGCCAGCAGCCTTGCCCGAGGGTCTGGAAACACCATATATTTT.